Detailed here is one T cell receptor (beta chain). As yet, its antigen is unknown. From the reads, TCRdb called clonotypes with MiXCR, one entry per CDR3 protein. The table records about 450,000 distinct CDR3 sequences, roughly 30% of them present only once. The data originate from a study of T cell repertoires in cytomegalovirus infection. As for the study in general: Evidence of both CMV infection and a matching HLA type came from public TCR beta signatures. Notes on the study in general: HLA-C-restricted TCR beta clonotypes specific for CMV led the ex vivo response.

Germline assignment: CDR1 SGHVS and CDR2 FNYEAQ. With V trimmed by 0 bases and J by 8 bases, 9 bases remained unmatched. This CDR3 is 17 amino acids long. The sequencing sample was made of PBMCs. J is TRBJ1-4 and V is TRBV7-6; 10 nucleotides match TRBD1. This sequence originates from a human donor in good health (CMV status not recorded). Some clones in this sample may be carry-over from other donors' samples. The CDR3 coding sequence is TGTGCCAGCAGCTTAGCCACCGGGACAGGGGCTATGGAAAAACTGTTTTTT. It encodes CASSLATGTGAMEKLFF.